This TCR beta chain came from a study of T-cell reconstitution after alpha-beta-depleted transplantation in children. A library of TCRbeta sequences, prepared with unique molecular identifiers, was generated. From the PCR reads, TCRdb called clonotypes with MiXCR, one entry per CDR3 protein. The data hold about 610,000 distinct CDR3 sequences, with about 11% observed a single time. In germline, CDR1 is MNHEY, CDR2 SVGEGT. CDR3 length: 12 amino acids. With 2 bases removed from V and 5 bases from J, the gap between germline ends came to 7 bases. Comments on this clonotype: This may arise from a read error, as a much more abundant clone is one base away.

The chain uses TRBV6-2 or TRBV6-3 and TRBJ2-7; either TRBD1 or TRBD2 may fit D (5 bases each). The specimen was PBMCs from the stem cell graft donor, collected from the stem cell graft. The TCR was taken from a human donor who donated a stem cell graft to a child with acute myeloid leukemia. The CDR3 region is CASSYRDHEQYF. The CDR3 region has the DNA TGTGCCAGCAGTTACAGGGACCACGAGCAGTACTTC.